These 3 T cell receptor beta chains originate from one sample sequenced in a study of cytomegalovirus exposure and HLA in healthy donors. The PCR used 60 Vbeta and 13 Jbeta primers. Sequenced by immunoSEQ multiplex PCR; TCRdb stores in-frame clones only, minus some. The table records about 180,000 clones, 82% of them present only once. Sequenced input: PBMCs. These receptors all come from a middle-aged man in good health and CMV-seronegative.

The rearrangement joins TRBV27 to TRBJ2-7; no clear D gene. Germline loops: CDR1 MNHEY, CDR2 SMNVEV (reference sequence). With 2 bases removed from V and 5 bases from J, the gap between germline ends came to 13 bases. The CDR3 runs to 14 residues. Here the CDR3 reads CASSLSHETHEQYF. CDR3 nucleotides: TGTGCCAGCAGTTTAAGTCACGAGACACACGAGCAGTACTTC.

This rearrangement joins TRBV4-1 to TRBJ1-1; no firm D call. Trimming stripped 0 bases from V and 1 base from J, with 12 bases between. Germline lookup yields CDR1 MGHRA and CDR2 YSYEKL. This CDR3 spans 16 amino acids. The CDR3 region is CASSQDSYRPNTEAFF. The CDR3 DNA sequence: TGCGCCAGCAGCCAAGACAGTTACAGACCGAACACTGAAGCTTTCTTT.

The gene calls are TRBV9 and TRBJ2-2; 7 bases line up with TRBD2. The CDR3 totals 14 residues. CDR1 SGDLS and CDR2 YYNGEE come from the germline V gene. V was pared by 2 bases and J by 5 bases, with 3 bases of the junction left unmatched. The CDR3, as DNA: TGTGCCAGCAGCGTCGTCGGGGGGACCGGGGAGCTGTTTTTT. As protein: CASSVVGGTGELFF. Variable domain in full (rest from reference TRBV9 and TRBJ2-2): DSGVTQTPKHLITATGQRVTLRCSPRSGDLSVYWYQQSLDQGLQFLIQYYNGEERAKGNILERFSAQQFPDLHSELNLSSLELGDSALYFCASSVVGGTGELFFGEGSRLTVL.